A single TCR beta chain is shown here with its context. This CDR3 has 14 amino acids. Germline values: CDR1 SGHAT, CDR2 FQDESV (reference sequence). V shed 4 bases, J shed 3 bases, and the junction held 6 bases outside the gene matches. Seattle's enrolled individuals joined amid active infection and were then monitored longitudinally. Original processing notes: Amplified reference gene primers provided the basis for estimating nucleated cell counts. The method was immunoSEQ multiplex PCR; TCRdb's version includes in-frame clones alone and lacks a portion of them. The V and J calls and clone size were taken over from that table, and D and trimming were inferred from the DNA. The sample includes 45,000 to 50,000 clones, 70% to 90% of them seen just once. This sample is drawn from a study of blood T cell repertoires in COVID-19. Study background: Samples taken during acute and convalescent COVID-19 were collected in the United States, Italy and Spain. The cDNA or gDNA used as material had been derived from T cells, B-cell-depleted T cells, or PBMCs.

The receptor comes from a woman over 75 with COVID-19, enrolled during active disease. Specimen: peripheral blood. This chain joins TRBV11-1 and TRBJ2-7; 7 bases agree with TRBD1. CDR3 loop: CASSSRQGIYEQYF. In DNA form, the CDR3 reads TGTGCCAGCAGCTCACGACAGGGAATCTACGAGCAGTACTTC.